Described below is a single T cell receptor (beta chain) sequence and its context. Its antigen is not identified. The table came from immunoSEQ multiplex PCR; TCRdb's copy has only in-frame clones and leaves some out. The sample has fewer than 110,000 clones, around 84% seen once; the top ten hold approximately 3%. Trimming left V 0 bases short and J 4 bases short, with 13 bases between. The length of the CDR3 is 15 residues. Per germline, CDR1 SGHRS and CDR2 YFSETQ. The data are from a study of T cell clones after liver transplantation. Study information: Standard immunosuppression, with no induction, continued until 12-24 months after transplant. General study findings and limits: Low donor cell numbers restricted donor-reactive repertoire measurement in a couple of subjects.

CD3+CD4+ and CD3+CD8+ cells were FACS-sorted from thawed unstimulated PBMCs. Specimen: CD4+ T cells from blood, collected approximately 4 years after liver transplant. The V call is TRBV5-1, the J call TRBJ1-2; a possible D gene is TRBD1 (6 bases). The source of this sequence is a human patient who received a liver transplant. Some T cells may be graft donor cells. The CDR3 DNA reads as TGCGCCAGCAGCTTGGGGGGGCCCGGGGCCTATGGCTACACCTTC. Translated: CASSLGGPGAYGYTF. The variable domain in full, completed from reference TRBV5-1 and TRBJ1-2, reads KAGVTQTPRYLIKTRGQQVTLSCSPISGHRSVSWYQQTPGQGLQFLFEYFSETQRNKGNFPGRFSGRQFSNSRSEMNVSTLELGDSALYLCASSLGGPGAYGYTFGSGTRLTVV.